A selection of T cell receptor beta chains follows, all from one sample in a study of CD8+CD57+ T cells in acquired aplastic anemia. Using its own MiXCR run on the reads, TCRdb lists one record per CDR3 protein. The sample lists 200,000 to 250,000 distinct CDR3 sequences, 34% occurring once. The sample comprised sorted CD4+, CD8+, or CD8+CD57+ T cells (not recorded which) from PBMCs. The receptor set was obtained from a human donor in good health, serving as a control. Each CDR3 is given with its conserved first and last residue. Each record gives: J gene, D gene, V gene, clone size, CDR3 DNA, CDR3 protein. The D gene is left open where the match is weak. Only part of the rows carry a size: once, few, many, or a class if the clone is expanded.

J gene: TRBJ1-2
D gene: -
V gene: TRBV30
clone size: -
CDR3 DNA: TGTGCCTGGAGGGCCTCAGGGACCCACTATGGCTACACCTTC
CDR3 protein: CAWRASGTHYGYTF

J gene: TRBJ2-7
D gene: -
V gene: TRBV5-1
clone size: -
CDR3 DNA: TGCGCCAGCAGCCCCGCCTCCATATTAGTAGCCTACGAGCAGTACTTC
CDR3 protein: CASSPASILVAYEQYF

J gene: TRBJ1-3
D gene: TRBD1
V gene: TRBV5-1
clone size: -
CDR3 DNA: TGCGCCAGCAGCTCTGGATCTCTCGGGACAGATAATCCCATATATTTT
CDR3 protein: CASSSGSLGTDNPIYF

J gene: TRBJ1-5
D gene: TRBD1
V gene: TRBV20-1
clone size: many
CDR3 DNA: TGCAGTGCTATTACAGGGGATCAGCCCCAGCATTTT
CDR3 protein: CSAITGDQPQHF

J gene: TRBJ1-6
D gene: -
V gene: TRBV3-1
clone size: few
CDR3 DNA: TGTGCCAGCAGCCAAGATCAGGGATCCAATTCACCCCTCCACTTT
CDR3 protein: CASSQDQGSNSPLHF

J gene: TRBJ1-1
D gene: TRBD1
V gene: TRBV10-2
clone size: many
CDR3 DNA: TGCGCCACTTGGGACAGGGGGTTAGAATCCACTGAAGCTTTCTTT
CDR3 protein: CATWDRGLESTEAFF

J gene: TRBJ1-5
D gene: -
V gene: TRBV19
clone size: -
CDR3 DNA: TGTGCCAGCCGAACGGAAATCGGTCAGCCCCAGCATTTT
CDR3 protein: CASRTEIGQPQHF

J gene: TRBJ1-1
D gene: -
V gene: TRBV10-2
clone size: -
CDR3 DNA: TGCGCCAGCAGTGAGTTACGACTGGGGGGTGATGAAGCTTTCTTT
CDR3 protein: CASSELRLGGDEAFF

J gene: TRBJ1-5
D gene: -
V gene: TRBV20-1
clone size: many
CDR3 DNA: TGCAGTGCTAGAGATGGTAGGAGAAATCAGCCCCAGCATTTT
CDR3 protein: CSARDGRRNQPQHF

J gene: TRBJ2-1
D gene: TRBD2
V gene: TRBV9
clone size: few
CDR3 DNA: TGTGCCAGCAGCGTAGGGGGGGGTCTGAATGAGCAGTTCTTC
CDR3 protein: CASSVGGGLNEQFF

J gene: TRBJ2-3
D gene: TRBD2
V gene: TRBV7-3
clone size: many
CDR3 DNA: TGTGCCAGCAGTTCGACTAGCGGAGGGGGTCCAGATACGCAGTATTTT
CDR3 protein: CASSSTSGGGPDTQYF

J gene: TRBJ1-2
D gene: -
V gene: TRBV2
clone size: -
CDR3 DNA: TGTGCCAGCAGTGGTGGTTTAGGAAACTCCTATGGCTACACCTTC
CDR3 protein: CASSGGLGNSYGYTF

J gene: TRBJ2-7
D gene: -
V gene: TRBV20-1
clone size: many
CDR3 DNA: TGCAGTGCTAGAGATAGGGGACGGTACGAGCAGTACTTC
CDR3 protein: CSARDRGRYEQYF

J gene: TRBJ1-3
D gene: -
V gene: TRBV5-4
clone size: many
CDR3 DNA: TGTGCCAGCCAGGCGGAACCCTCTGGAAACACCATATATTTT
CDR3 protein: CASQAEPSGNTIYF

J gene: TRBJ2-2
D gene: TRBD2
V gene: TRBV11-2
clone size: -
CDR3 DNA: TGTGCCTGCAGTCGTCGACTAGCGGCCAACACCGGGGAGCTGTTTTTT
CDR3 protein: CACSRRLAANTGELFF

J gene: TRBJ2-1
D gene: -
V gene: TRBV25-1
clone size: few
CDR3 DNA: TGTGCCAGCAGTCCCGATGCGCTGGCAGGGGCGTACAATGAGCAGTTCTTC
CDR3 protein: CASSPDALAGAYNEQFF

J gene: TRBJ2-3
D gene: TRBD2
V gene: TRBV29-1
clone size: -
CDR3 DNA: TGTGCCTGGAGGGAGGGGTTGGGGTACTCCGGTGATACGCAGTATTTT
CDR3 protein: CAWREGLGYSGDTQYF

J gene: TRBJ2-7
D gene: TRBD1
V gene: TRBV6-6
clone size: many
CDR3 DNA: TGTGCCAGCAGTTACGGGACAGACTACTACGAGCAGTACTTC
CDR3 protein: CASSYGTDYYEQYF

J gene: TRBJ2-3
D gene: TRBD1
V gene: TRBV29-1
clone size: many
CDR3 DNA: TGCAGCGTGGACAGGGGTACAGATACGCAGTATTTT
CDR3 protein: CSVDRGTDTQYF

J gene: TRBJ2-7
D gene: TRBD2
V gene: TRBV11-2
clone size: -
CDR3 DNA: TGTGCCAGCAGCTTAACTAGCGGGGCCTCCTACGAGCAGTACTTC
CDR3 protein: CASSLTSGASYEQYF

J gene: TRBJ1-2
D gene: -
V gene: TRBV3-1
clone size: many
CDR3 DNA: TGTGCCAGCAGCCAAGTGGGCGGGGGCGTTGGCTACACCTTC
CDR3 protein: CASSQVGGGVGYTF

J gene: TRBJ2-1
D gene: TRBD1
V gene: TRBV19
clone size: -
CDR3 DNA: TGTGCCAGTAGTATAGATTCCCCGGGACAGGGAGGTCATGAGCAGTTCTTC
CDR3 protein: CASSIDSPGQGGHEQFF

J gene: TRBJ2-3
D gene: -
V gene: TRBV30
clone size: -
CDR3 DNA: TGTGCCAGCAGCCCCCGAGGGCAGAGCACAGATACGCAGTATTTT
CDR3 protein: CASSPRGQSTDTQYF

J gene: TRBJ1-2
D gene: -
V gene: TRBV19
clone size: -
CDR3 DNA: TGTGCCAGTAGCTTAAATCGCCTTGCCCCCTATGGCTACACCTTC
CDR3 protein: CASSLNRLAPYGYTF

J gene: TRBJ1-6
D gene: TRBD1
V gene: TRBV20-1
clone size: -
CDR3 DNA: TGCAGTGCTACTTGGACAGGGACGGATTCACCCCTCCACTTT
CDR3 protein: CSATWTGTDSPLHF

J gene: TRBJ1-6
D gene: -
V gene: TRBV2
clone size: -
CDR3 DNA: TGTGCCAGCAGCTTCGGGGATGGGTCACCCCTCCACTTT
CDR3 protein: CASSFGDGSPLHF

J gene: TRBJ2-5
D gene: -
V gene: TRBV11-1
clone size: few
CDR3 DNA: TGTGCCAGCAGCTTGGGACATGTGGGGGCCCTAGAGCTGACCCAGTACTTC
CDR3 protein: CASSLGHVGALELTQYF

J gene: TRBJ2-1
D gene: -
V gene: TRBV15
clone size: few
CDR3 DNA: TGTGCCACCAGCAGCTCCTACAATGAGCAGTTCTTC
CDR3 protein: CATSSSYNEQFF

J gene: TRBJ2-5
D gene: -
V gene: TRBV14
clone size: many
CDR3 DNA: TGTGCCAGCAGCCAAGAAGGGGCTCGAGAGACCCAGTACTTC
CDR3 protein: CASSQEGARETQYF

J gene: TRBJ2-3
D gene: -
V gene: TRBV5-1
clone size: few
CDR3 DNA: TGCGCCAGCAGCCTGCAGGGGATTACAGATACGCAGTATTTT
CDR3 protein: CASSLQGITDTQYF

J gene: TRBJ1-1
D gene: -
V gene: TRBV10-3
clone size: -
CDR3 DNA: TGTGCCATCAGTGCATCAACAGGGTGGGGGACTGAAGCTTTCTTT
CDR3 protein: CAISASTGWGTEAFF

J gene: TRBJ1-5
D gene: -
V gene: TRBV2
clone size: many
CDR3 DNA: TGTGCCAGCAGGGAGCAAAGCTATAGCAATCAGCCCCAGCATTTT
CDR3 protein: CASREQSYSNQPQHF

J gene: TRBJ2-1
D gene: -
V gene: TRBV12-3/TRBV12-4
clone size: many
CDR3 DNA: TGTGCCGTTGGGGGGGCTGGCTACAATGAGCAGTTCTTC
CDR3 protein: CAVGGAGYNEQFF

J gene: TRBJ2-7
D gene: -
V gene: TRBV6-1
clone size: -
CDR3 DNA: TGTGCCAGCACTAACGGGGCGGAGCAGTACTTC
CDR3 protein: CASTNGAEQYF

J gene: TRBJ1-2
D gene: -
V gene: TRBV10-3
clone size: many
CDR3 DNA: TGTGCCATCAGTGAGTCGGCCTATGGCTACACCTTC
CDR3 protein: CAISESAYGYTF

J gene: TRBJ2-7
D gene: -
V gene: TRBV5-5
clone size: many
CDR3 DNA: TGTGCCAGCAGCTTGGTGGCAGGGAGCTCCTACGAGCAGTACTTC
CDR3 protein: CASSLVAGSSYEQYF

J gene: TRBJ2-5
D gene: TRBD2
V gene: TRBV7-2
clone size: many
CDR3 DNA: TGTGCCAGCAGCAGTAGCGGGGGGGGTGGGACCCAGTACTTC
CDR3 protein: CASSSSGGGGTQYF

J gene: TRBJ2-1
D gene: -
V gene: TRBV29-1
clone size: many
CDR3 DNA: TGCAGCGTTGAATGGCAGGGAAATGAGCAGTTCTTC
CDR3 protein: CSVEWQGNEQFF

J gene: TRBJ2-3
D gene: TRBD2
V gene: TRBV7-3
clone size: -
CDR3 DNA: TGTGCCAGCAGCTTAAGGCCTAGCGGGGGGGCCGGAGATACGCAGTATTTT
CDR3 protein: CASSLRPSGGAGDTQYF

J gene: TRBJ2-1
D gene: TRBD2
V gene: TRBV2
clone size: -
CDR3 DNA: TGTGCTAGGCAGCGGGAGGTAGGAGGCGATGAGCAGTTCTTC
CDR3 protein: CARQREVGGDEQFF

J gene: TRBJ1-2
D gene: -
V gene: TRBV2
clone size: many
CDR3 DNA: TGTGCCAGCACCGAGGGACGGAACTATGGCTACACCTTC
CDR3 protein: CASTEGRNYGYTF

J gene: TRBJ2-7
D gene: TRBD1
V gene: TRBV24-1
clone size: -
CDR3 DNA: TGTGCCACCAGTGATCGCGGCGGGACAGGGACCTACGAGCAGTACTTC
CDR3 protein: CATSDRGGTGTYEQYF

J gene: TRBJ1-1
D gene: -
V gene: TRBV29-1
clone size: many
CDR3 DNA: TGCAGCGTTGAAGCAGGGAACATGAACACTGAAGCTTTCTTT
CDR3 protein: CSVEAGNMNTEAFF

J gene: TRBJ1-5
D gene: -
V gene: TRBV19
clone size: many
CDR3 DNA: TGTGCCAGTAGTACAGACGGGCAGAATCAGCCCCAGCATTTT
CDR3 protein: CASSTDGQNQPQHF

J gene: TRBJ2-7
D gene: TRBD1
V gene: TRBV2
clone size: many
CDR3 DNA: TGTGCCAGCAGTAGGGACAGCCTTCTCTTTTACGAGCAGTACTTC
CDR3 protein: CASSRDSLLFYEQYF

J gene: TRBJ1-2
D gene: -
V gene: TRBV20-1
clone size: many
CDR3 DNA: TGCAGTGCTACCCCTGACCACTATGGCTACACCTTC
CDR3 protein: CSATPDHYGYTF

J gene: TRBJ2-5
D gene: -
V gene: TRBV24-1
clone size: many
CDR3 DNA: TGTGCCACCCGACCTCCCTTCCAAGAGACCCAGTACTTC
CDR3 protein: CATRPPFQETQYF

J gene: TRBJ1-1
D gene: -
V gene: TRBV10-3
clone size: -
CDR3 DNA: TGTGCCATCAGGCCCCCTGACGTGAACACTGAAGCTTTCTTT
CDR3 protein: CAIRPPDVNTEAFF

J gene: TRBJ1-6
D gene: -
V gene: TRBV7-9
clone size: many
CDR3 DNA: TGTGCCAGCAGTTATAATTCACCCCTCCACTTT
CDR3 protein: CASSYNSPLHF

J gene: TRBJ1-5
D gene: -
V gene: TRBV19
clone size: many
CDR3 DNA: TGTGCCAGTAGTATAGGAGGACGGAGGAATCAGCCCCAGCATTTT
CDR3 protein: CASSIGGRRNQPQHF

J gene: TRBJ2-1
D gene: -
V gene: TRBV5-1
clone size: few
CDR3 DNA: TGCGCCAGCAGCTTGAACAGCCTGTCCAACAATGAGCAGTTCTTC
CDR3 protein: CASSLNSLSNNEQFF

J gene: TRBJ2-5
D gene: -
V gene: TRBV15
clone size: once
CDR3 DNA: TGTGCCACGGCTAGGGGGTATCGAGAGACCCAGTACTTC
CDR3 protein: CATARGYRETQYF

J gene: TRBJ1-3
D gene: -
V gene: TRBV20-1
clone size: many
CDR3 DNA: TGCAGTGCTAGAGATGGAAACACCATATATTTT
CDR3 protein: CSARDGNTIYF

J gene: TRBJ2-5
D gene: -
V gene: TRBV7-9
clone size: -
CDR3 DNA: TGTGCCAGCAGCTTAGGGGACTCAGAGACCCAGTACTTC
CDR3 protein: CASSLGDSETQYF

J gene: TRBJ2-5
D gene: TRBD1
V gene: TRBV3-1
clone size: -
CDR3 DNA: TGTGCCAGCAGCCAAGTATCGGGACAGAACGGGGAGACCCAGTACTTC
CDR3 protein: CASSQVSGQNGETQYF

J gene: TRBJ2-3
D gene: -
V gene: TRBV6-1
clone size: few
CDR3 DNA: TGTGCCAGCAGAAACAGCATGGGTACGCAGTATTTT
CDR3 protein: CASRNSMGTQYF

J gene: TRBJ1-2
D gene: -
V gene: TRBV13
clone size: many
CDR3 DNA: TGTGCCAGCAGCTTATTGGTATCAGGAGGCTACACCTTC
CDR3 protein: CASSLLVSGGYTF